This TCR beta chain was sequenced in a study of beta chain features in type 1 diabetes. Study results and caveats: Within each of all four CD4+ subsets, Type 1 diabetes patients had TCRB CDR3s that were moderately but significantly shorter.

The length of the CDR3 is 16 residues. V lost 6 bases and J lost 2; bases outside the gene matches: 8. CDR1 is MGHDK, CDR2 SYGVNS, per germline. Since all of the isolated RNA was reverse transcribed, expressed TCRB transcripts were what got sequenced. Sequenced by immunoSEQ multiplex PCR; TCRdb stores in-frame clones only, minus some. The sample holds 250,000 to 300,000 clones, less than 30% seen once. For this clone: What it binds is unknown.

The J gene is TRBJ2-1, the V gene TRBV25-1; the match to TRBD2 covers 9 bases. The material sequenced was naive CD4+ T cells from blood. The sequence came from a woman aged 30 to 39 with type 1 diabetes. CDR3 protein: CASSPLSGRTYNEQFF. CDR3 bases: TGTGCCAGCAGCCCCTTGAGCGGGAGGACCTACAATGAGCAGTTCTTC.